Listed below are T cell receptor beta chains from one sample, sequenced in a study of blood T cell repertoires in COVID-19. Data came from immunoSEQ multiplex PCR; TCRdb stores just in-frame clones and leaves some out. The sample consists of more than 150,000 clones, about four fifths of them appearing once. The specimen was peripheral blood. The receptors originated from a woman older than 75 with acute or convalescent COVID-19. Each CDR3 is given with its conserved first and last residue. The D gene is left open where the match is weak. Clone size, where shown, is once, few, many, or a class for clones that have expanded.

-	TRBV28	-	TRBJ1-1	TGTGCCAGCAGTCACCATGGGGGGGCAACGAACACTGAAGCTTTCTTT	CASSHHGGATNTEAFF
-	TRBV21-1	-	TRBJ2-1	TGTGCCAGCAGCAAAGATATCCACAATGAGCAGTTCTTC	CASSKDIHNEQFF
-	TRBV5-1	-	TRBJ2-3	TGCGCCAGCATGTCGGGGGAAGGGGATACAGATACGCAGTATTTT	CASMSGEGDTDTQYF
-	TRBV4-2	TRBD2	TRBJ2-7	TGTGCCAGCAGCCAAGAACAAGCGGGGGGATACGAGCAGTACTTC	CASSQEQAGGYEQYF
-	TRBV19	TRBD2	TRBJ2-2	TGTGCCAGTAGTAATCAAGGGACTAGCGGGACCGGGGAGCTGTTTTTT	CASSNQGTSGTGELFF
once	TRBV15	-	TRBJ1-5	TGTGCCACCAGCAGAGATGCGGGGCCCCAGCATTTT	CATSRDAGPQHF
-	TRBV7-2	-	TRBJ1-4	TGTGCCAGCAGCTGGAGCGGGGGCCGGGAAAAACTGTTTTTT	CASSWSGGREKLFF
-	TRBV9	TRBD2	TRBJ2-3	TGTGCCAGCAGTGGGTCTAGCGGGAGCGCAGATACGCAGTATTTT	CASSGSSGSADTQYF
-	TRBV7-9	TRBD1	TRBJ1-1	TGTGCCAGCAGCTTAGGTACAGGGGACACTGAAGCTTTCTTT	CASSLGTGDTEAFF
-	TRBV28	TRBD1	TRBJ1-5	TGTGCCAGCACCAAAGGGACAGGGATGAATCAGCCCCAGCATTTT	CASTKGTGMNQPQHF
-	TRBV6-1	-	TRBJ1-5	TGTGCCAGCACCACTAGGAGCAATCAGCCCCAGCATTTT	CASTTRSNQPQHF
-	TRBV11-2	-	TRBJ1-2	TGTGCCAGCAGCGTCCTGGGGCACTATGGCTACACCTTC	CASSVLGHYGYTF
-	TRBV18	-	TRBJ1-2	TGTGCCAGCTCACCAGGGCAGTATGCTAACTATGGCTACACCTTC	CASSPGQYANYGYTF
-	TRBV6-5	TRBD2	TRBJ2-1	TGTGCCAGCATTCCGGGACTAGCGTATTACAATGAACAGTTCTTC	CASIPGLAYYNEQFF
-	TRBV20-1	-	TRBJ1-2	TGCAGTGCTAGTACCCTTGACAGTCAGGATGTCGGCTACACCTTC	CSASTLDSQDVGYTF
-	TRBV3-1/TRBV3-2	TRBD1	TRBJ1-6	TGTGCCAGCAGCCAAAGAGACAGGGCCAATTCACCCCTCCACTTT	CASSQRDRANSPLHF
-	TRBV19	TRBD2	TRBJ2-1	TGTGCCAGTAGTCTACTAGCGGGAGGGCTTTACAATGAGCAGTTCTTC	CASSLLAGGLYNEQFF
-	TRBV12-3/TRBV12-4	-	TRBJ1-2	TGTGCCAGCAGTTTGGGGGGGCTTGGCTACACCTTC	CASSLGGLGYTF
-	TRBV28	-	TRBJ2-3	TGTGCCAGCAATACTCTAGGTTGGACAGAGAGCACAGATACGCAGTATTTT	CASNTLGWTESTDTQYF
-	TRBV12-5	-	TRBJ1-2	TGTGCTAGTGGTTTGGGACACAACTATGGCTACACCTTC	CASGLGHNYGYTF
few	TRBV5-4	TRBD1	TRBJ2-7	TGTGCCAGCAGCTTGGGCGGACAGGGTTACTACGAGCAGTACTTC	CASSLGGQGYYEQYF
few	TRBV30	-	TRBJ1-6	TGTGCCTGGACCAGGCCGACCGCCCCCTTTACCCTCCACTTT	CAWTRPTAPFTLHF
-	TRBV7-8	TRBD1	TRBJ1-2	TGTGCCAGCAGCCAAGGACAGGGAGAATATGGCTACACCTTC	CASSQGQGEYGYTF
-	TRBV24-1	-	TRBJ2-7	TGTGCCACCAGTTATGGGGCCCACGAGCAGTACTTC	CATSYGAHEQYF
-	TRBV6-5	TRBD1	TRBJ1-3	TGTGCCAGCAGTCCGGACAGGTCAAACACCATATATTTT	CASSPDRSNTIYF
-	TRBV3-1/TRBV3-2	TRBD1	TRBJ1-4	TGTGCCAGCAGCCAAGATTGGAGGGACAGGTATAATGAAAAACTGTTTTTT	CASSQDWRDRYNEKLFF
-	TRBV19	-	TRBJ1-1	TGTGCCAGTAGTATGGCCCCGGAGGCAGGCACTGAAGCTTTCTTT	CASSMAPEAGTEAFF
once	TRBV2	-	TRBJ2-7	TGTGCCAGCTTGGGACACCTTATCTACGAGCAGTACTTC	CASLGHLIYEQYF
-	TRBV2	-	TRBJ2-2	TGTGCCAGCACCTTGGACACCGCACAGGCCGGGGAGCTGTTTTTT	CASTLDTAQAGELFF
-	TRBV2	-	TRBJ1-2	TGTGCCAGCATTTCCGACAGGTCTCCCTACACCTTC	CASISDRSPYTF
-	TRBV9	TRBD1	TRBJ2-7	TGTGCCAGCAGCGCAGGATGGGGGACAGGCAACGCCTACGAGCAGTACTTC	CASSAGWGTGNAYEQYF
-	TRBV11-2	TRBD2	TRBJ2-1	TGTGCCAGCAGGGCACTAGCGGGGGGCTACAATGAGCAGTTCTTC	CASRALAGGYNEQFF
-	TRBV19	-	TRBJ1-4	TGTGCCAGTAGTACCCAGGGCAGGGTTGAAAAACTGTTTTTT	CASSTQGRVEKLFF
-	TRBV24-1	-	TRBJ2-1	TGTGCCACCAGTTATCTCGATGAGCAGTTCTTC	CATSYLDEQFF
-	TRBV5-1	-	TRBJ2-7	TGCGCCAGCAGCTTGGCCTTGGGGAGCTCCTACGAGCAGTACTTC	CASSLALGSSYEQYF
-	TRBV5-5	-	TRBJ1-5	TGTGCCAGCAGCGCACAGGTGTCCGGTCAGCCCCAGCATTTT	CASSAQVSGQPQHF
few	TRBV7-9	TRBD1	TRBJ1-1	TGTGCCAGCAGCCCTACAGGGGGCTTTGAAGCTTTCTTT	CASSPTGGFEAFF
-	TRBV27	TRBD1	TRBJ2-7	TGTGCCAGCACACCGGGGACAGCTAACTCCTACGAGCAGTACTTC	CASTPGTANSYEQYF
once	TRBV6-5	TRBD1	TRBJ1-5	TGTGCCAGCAGTCTTACAGGGGGCTATCAGCCCCAGCATTTT	CASSLTGGYQPQHF
-	TRBV28	TRBD1	TRBJ2-7	TGTGCCAGCAGTCGAACCGGGACAGGGGACGACGAGCAGTACTTC	CASSRTGTGDDEQYF
-	TRBV19	TRBD1	TRBJ1-5	TGTGCCAGTAGTAGTCGGACAGGGAGCGGTGGCAATCAGCCCCAGCATTTT	CASSSRTGSGGNQPQHF
-	TRBV29-1	-	TRBJ2-7	TGCAGCGTTCGTTTGGGAGAGCTTCATACCTACGAGCAGTACTTC	CSVRLGELHTYEQYF
-	TRBV6-1	-	TRBJ2-5	TGTGCCAGCAGTGAGTGGGGGCGCAAAGAGACCCAGTACTTC	CASSEWGRKETQYF
-	TRBV28	TRBD1	TRBJ2-1	TGTGCCAGCACCAAAGCCGGGACAGGGGGGCCGAGTGAGCAGTTCTTC	CASTKAGTGGPSEQFF
-	TRBV12-5	-	TRBJ2-1	TGTGCTAGTGGCCAACGGACGGGAAGCTCCTACAATGAGCAGTTCTTC	CASGQRTGSSYNEQFF
-	TRBV7-2	TRBD1	TRBJ2-3	TGTGCCAGCGGACAGGGTTACACAGATACGCAGTATTTT	CASGQGYTDTQYF
-	TRBV7-3	-	TRBJ1-4	TGTGCCAGCAGCCCGAATCGTGGTCAGGGCCGTGAAAAACTGTTTTTT	CASSPNRGQGREKLFF
few	TRBV7-9	TRBD1	TRBJ1-3	TGTGCCAGCAGCTCTCCCCTAGGGACAGTTGGAAACACCATATATTTT	CASSSPLGTVGNTIYF
-	TRBV19	-	TRBJ2-2	TGTGCCAGTATGGGGGAGGCTGCAAACACCGGGGAGCTGTTTTTT	CASMGEAANTGELFF
few	TRBV5-4	-	TRBJ2-7	TGTGCCAGCAGCTATCAGGGCCATGGCCGCTACGAGCAGTACTTC	CASSYQGHGRYEQYF